This TCR beta chain originates from a study of blood T cell repertoires in COVID-19. The assay was immunoSEQ multiplex PCR, and TCRdb's table has in-frame clones only and misses some. The data hold more than 200,000 clones, with roughly 80% observed a single time. Germline CDR1 is SQVTM and CDR2 is ANQGSEA. The CDR3 has 11 residues. The V end was cut by 6 bases, the J end by 5 bases, with 10 bases between. The specimen was PBMCs or T cells enriched from blood (not recorded which). This chain joins TRBV29-1 and TRBJ1-2; D is unresolved. The TCR comes from a man aged 60 to 69 who had recovered from COVID-19. The CDR3 loop is CSVQEKYGYTF. Written as DNA, the CDR3 is TGCAGCGTGCAGGAAAAATATGGCTACACCTTC.